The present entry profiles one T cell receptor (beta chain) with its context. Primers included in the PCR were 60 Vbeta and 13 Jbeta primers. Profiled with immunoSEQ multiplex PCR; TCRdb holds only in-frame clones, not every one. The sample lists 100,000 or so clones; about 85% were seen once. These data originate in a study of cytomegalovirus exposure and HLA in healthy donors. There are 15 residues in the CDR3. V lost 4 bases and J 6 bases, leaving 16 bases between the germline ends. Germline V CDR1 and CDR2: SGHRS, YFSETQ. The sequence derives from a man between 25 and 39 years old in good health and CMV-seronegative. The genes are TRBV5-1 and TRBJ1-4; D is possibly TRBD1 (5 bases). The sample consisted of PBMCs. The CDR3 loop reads CASSGRTRGDEKLFF. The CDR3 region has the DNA TGCGCCAGCAGCGGAAGGACACGGGGGGATGAAAAACTGTTTTTT.